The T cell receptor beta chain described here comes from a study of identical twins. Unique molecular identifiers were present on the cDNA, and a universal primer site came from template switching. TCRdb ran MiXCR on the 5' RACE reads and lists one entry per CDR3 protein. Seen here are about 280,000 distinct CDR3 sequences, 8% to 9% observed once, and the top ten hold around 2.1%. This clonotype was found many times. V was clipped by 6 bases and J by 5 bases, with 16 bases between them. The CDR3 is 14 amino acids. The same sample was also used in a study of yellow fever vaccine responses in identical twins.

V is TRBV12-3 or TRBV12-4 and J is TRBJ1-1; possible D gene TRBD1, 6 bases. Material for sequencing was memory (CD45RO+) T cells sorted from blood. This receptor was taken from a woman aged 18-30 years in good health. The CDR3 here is CASRSLGGRTEAFF. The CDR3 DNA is TGTGCCAGCAGGTCCCTGGGGGGCCGGACTGAAGCTTTCTTT.